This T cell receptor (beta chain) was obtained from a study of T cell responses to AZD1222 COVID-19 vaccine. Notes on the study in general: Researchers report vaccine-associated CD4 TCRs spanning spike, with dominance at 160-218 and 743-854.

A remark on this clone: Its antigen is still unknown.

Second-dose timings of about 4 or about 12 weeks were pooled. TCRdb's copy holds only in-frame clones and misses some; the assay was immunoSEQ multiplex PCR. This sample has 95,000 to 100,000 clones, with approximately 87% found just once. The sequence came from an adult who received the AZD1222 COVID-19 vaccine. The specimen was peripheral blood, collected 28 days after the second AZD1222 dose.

CDR3 coding DNA: TGTGCCAGCAGCTTCACAGGGGGCGCAGGCTATGGCTACACCTTC. Translated: CASSFTGGAGYGYTF. The rearrangement uses TRBV5-4 and TRBJ1-2, with TRBD1 identical over 9 bases. CDR1 is SGHNT and CDR2 is YYREEE in the germline V gene (reference sequence). Trimming removed 2 bases from V and 4 bases from J; junction bases left unmatched: 6. The CDR3 loop spans 15 amino acids.